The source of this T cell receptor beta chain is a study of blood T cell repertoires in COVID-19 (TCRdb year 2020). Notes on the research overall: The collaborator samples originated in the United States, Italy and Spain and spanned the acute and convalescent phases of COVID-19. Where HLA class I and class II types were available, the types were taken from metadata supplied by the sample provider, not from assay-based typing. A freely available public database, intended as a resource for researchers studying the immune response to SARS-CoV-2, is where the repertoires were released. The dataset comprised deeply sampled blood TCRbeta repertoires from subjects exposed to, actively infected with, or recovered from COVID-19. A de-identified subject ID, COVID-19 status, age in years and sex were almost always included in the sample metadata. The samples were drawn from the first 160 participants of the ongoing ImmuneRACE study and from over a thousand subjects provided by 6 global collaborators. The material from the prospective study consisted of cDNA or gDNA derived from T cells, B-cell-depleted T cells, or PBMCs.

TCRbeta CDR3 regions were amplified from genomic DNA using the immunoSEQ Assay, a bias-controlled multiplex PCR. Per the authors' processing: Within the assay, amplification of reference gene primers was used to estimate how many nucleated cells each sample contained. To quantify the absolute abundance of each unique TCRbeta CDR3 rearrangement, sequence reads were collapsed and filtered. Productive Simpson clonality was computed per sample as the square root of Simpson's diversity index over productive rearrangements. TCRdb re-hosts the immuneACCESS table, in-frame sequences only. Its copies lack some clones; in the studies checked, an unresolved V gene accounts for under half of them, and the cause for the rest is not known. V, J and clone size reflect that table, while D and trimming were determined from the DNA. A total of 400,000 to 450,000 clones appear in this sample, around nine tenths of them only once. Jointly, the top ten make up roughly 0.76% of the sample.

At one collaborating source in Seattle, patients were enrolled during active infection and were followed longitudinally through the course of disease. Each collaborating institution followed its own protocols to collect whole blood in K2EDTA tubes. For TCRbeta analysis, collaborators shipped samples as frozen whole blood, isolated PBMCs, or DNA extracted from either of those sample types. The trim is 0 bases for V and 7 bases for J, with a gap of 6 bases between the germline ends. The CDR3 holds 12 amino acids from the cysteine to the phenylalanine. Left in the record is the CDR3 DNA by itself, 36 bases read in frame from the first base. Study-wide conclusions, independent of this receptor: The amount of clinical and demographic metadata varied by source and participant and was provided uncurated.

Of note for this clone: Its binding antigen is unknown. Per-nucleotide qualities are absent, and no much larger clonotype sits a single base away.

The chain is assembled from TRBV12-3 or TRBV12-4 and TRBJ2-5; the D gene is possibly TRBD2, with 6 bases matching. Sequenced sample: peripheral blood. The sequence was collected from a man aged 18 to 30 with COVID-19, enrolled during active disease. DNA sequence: TGTGCCAGCAGTTTAGCGGGAGGGACCCAGTACTTC. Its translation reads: CASSLAGGTQYF.